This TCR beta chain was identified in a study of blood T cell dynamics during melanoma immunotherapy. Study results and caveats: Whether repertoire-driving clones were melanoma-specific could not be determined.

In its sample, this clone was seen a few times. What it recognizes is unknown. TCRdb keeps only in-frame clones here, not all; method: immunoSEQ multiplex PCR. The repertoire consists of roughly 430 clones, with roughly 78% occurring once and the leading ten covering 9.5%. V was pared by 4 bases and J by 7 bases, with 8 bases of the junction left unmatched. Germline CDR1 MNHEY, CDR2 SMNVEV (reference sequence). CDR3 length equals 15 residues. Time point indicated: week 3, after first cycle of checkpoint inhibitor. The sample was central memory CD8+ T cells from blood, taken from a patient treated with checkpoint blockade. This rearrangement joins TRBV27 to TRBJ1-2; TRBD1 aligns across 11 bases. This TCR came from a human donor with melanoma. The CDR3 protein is CASSSLTGTGGGYTF. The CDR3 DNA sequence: TGTGCCAGCAGTTCCCTCACGGGGACAGGGGGTGGCTACACCTTC.